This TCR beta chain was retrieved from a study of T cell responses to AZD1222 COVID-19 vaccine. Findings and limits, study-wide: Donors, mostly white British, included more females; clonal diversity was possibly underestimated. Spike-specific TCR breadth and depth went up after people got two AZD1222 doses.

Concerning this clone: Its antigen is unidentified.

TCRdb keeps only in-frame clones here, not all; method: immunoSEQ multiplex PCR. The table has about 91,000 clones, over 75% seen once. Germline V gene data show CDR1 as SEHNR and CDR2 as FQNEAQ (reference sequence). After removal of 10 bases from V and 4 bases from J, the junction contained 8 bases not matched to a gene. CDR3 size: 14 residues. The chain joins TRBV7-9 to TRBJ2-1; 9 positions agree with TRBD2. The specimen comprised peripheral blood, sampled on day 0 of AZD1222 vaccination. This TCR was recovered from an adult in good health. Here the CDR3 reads CATTLAGLYNEQFF. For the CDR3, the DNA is TGTGCCACCACGCTAGCGGGACTTTACAATGAGCAGTTCTTC. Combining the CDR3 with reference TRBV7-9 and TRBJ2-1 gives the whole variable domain DTGVSQNPRHKITKRGQNVTFRCDPISEHNRLYWYRQTLGQGPEFLTYFQNEAQLEKSRLLSDRFSAERPKGSFSTLEIQRTEQGDSAMYLCATTLAGLYNEQFFGPGTRLTVL.